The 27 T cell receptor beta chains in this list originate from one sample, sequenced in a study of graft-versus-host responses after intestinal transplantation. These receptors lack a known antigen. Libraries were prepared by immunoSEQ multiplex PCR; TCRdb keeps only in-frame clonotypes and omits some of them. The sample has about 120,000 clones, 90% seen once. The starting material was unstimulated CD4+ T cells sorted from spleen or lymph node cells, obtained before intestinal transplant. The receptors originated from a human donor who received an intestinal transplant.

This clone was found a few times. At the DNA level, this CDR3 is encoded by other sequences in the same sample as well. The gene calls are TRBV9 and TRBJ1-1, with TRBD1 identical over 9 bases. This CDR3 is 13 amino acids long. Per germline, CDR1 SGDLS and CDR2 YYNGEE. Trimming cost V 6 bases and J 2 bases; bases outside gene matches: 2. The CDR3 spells CASKGQGNTEAFF. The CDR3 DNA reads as TGTGCCAGCAAGGGACAGGGAAACACTGAAGCTTTCTTT.

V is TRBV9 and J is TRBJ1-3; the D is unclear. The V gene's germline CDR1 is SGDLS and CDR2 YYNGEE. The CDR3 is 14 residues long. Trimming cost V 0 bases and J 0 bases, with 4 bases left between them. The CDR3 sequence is CASSVDSSGNTIYF. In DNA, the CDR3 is TGTGCCAGCAGCGTAGACAGCTCTGGAAACACCATATATTTT.

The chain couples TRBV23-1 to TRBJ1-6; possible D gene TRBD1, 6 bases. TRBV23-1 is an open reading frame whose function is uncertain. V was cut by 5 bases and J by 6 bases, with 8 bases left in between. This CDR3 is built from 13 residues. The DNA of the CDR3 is TGCGCCAGCAGTAGACAGGCTAATTCACCCCTCCACTTT. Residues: CASSRQANSPLHF.

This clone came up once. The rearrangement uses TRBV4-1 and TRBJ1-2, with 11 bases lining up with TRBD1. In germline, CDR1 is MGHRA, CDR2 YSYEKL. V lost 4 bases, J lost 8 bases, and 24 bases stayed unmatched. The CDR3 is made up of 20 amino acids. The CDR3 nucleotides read TGCGCCAGCAGCCGCGTTTCTGGACAGGGGGCAAACTATTTGGTGCGGGGCTACACCTTC. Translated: CASSRVSGQGANYLVRGYTF.

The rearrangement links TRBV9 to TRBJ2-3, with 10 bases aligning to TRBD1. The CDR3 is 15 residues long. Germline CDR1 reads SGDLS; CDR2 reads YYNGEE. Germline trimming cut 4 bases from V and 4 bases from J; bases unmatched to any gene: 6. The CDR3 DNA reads TGTGCCAGCAGCCGAGGACAGGGGGGACCAGATACGCAGTATTTT. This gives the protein CASSRGQGGPDTQYF.

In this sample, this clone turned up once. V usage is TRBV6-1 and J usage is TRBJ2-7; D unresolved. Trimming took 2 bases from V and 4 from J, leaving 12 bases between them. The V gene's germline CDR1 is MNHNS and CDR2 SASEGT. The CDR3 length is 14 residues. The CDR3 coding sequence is TGTGCCAGCAGTGAATGGTCTACGCGATACGAGCAGTACTTC. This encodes CASSEWSTRYEQYF.

DNA for the CDR3: TGTGCCAGCAGTCCAACCGGACTTCCCTACGAGCAGTACTTC. Translated, it gives CASSPTGLPYEQYF. The rearrangement uses TRBV7-2 and TRBJ2-5, with D possibly matching TRBD2 (5 bases). Judging by the DNA end, TRBJ2-7 fits better; the J call may be wrong. CDR3 length equals 14 residues. Germline lookup yields CDR1 SGHTA and CDR2 FQGNSA.

The DNA of the CDR3 is TGTGCCAGCAGGTTGGGCGCAGGGATGGGTACAATTGAGCAGTTCTTC. Translation: CASRLGAGMGTIEQFF. This chain uses TRBV27 with TRBJ2-1; possible D gene TRBD1, 5 bases. The germline CDR1 and CDR2 sequences are MNHEY and SMNVEV (reference sequence). V was shortened by 6 bases and J by 9 bases, with 24 bases between the two germline ends. This CDR3 region has 16 residues.

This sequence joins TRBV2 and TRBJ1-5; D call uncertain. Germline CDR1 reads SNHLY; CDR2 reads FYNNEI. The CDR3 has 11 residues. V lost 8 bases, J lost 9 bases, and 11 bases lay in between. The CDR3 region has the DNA TGTGCCAGCCGGGTCCGCGGGCCCCAGCATTTT. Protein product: CASRVRGPQHF. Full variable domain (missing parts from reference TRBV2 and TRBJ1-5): EPEVTQTPSHQVTQMGQEVILRCVPISNHLYFYWYRQILGQKVEFLVSFYNNEISEKSEIFDDQFSVERPDGSNFTLKIRSTKLEDSAMYFCASRVRGPQHFGDGTRLSIL.

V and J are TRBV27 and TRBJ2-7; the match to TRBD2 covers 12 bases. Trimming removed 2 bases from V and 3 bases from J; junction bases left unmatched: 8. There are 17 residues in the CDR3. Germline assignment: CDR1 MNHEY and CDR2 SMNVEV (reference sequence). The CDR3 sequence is CASSLTGLAGGYYEQYF. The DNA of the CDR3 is TGTGCCAGCAGTTTAACAGGGCTAGCGGGAGGGTACTACGAGCAGTACTTC.

The CDR3 bases are TGCGCCAGCAGTGACCACAGTAGCACAGATACGCAGTATTTT. Protein: CASSDHSSTDTQYF. This chain joins TRBV10-1 and TRBJ2-3; unclear D gene. Trimming left V 3 bases short and J 0 bases short, with 7 bases between. Germline CDR1 and CDR2: WNHNN and SYGVQD (reference sequence). The CDR3 extends over 14 amino acids.

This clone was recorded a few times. The CDR3 nucleotides are TGCGCCAGCAGCTTGCTGCGGGAGCGGGTCACCGGGGAGCTGTTTTTT. This codes for CASSLLRERVTGELFF. This chain links TRBV5-1 with TRBJ2-2, with 7 positions matching TRBD2. The CDR3 is made up of 16 amino acids. V lost 1 base, J lost 4 bases, and 7 bases stayed unmatched. Germline V lookup: CDR1 SGHRS, CDR2 YFSETQ.

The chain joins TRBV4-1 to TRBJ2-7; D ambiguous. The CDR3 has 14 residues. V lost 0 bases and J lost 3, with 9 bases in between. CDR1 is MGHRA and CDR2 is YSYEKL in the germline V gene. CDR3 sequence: CASSQDTPRYEQYF. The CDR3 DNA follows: TGCGCCAGCAGCCAAGATACTCCCCGCTACGAGCAGTACTTC.

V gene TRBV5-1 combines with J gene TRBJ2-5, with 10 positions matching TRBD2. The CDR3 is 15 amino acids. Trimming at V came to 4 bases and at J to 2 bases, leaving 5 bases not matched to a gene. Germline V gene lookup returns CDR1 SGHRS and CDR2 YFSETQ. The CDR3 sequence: CASSLPSGGQETQYF. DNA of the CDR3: TGCGCCAGCAGCCTCCCTAGCGGGGGACAAGAGACCCAGTACTTC.

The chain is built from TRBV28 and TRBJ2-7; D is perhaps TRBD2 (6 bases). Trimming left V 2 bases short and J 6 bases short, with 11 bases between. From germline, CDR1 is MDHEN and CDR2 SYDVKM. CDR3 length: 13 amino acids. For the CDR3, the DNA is TGTGCCAGCAGTTTACAGGGAGGAGGCGAGCAGTACTTC. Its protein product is CASSLQGGGEQYF. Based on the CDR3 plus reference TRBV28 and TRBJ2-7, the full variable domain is DVKVTQSSRYLVKRTGEKVFLECVQDMDHENMFWYRQDPGLGLRLIYFSYDVKMKEKGDIPEGYSVSREKKERFSLILESASTNQTSMYLCASSLQGGGEQYFGPGTRLTVT.

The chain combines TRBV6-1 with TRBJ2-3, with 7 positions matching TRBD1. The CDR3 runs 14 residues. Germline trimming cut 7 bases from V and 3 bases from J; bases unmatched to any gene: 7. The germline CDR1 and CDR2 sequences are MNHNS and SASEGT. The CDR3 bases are TGTGCCAGCAAATTGGGACAGAGTACAGATACGCAGTATTTT. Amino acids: CASKLGQSTDTQYF.

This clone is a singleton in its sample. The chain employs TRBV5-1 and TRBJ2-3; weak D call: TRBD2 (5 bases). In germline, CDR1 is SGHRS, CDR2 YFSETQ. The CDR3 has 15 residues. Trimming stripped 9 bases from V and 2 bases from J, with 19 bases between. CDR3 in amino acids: CATSFSGGFTDTQYF. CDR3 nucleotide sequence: TGCGCCACGTCATTTTCCGGAGGCTTCACAGATACGCAGTATTTT.

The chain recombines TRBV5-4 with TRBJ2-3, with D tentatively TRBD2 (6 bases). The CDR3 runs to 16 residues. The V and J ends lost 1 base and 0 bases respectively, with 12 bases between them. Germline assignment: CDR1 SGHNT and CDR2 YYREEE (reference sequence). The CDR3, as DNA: TGTGCCAGCAGCTTGCGTAATAGCGGCAGCACAGATACGCAGTATTTT. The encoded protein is CASSLRNSGSTDTQYF.

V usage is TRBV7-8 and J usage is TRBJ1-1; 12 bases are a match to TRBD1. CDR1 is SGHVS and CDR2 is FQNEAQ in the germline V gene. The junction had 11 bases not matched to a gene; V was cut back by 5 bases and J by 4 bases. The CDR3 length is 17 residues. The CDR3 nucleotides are TGTGCCAGCAGCAGACCGGGACAGGGGGCTGAGAGCACTGAAGCTTTCTTT. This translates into CASSRPGQGAESTEAFF. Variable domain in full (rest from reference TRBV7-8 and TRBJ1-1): GAGVSQSPRYKVAKRGQDVALRCDPISGHVSLFWYQQALGQGPEFLTYFQNEAQLDKSGLPSDRFFAERPEGSVSTLKIQRTQQEDSAVYLCASSRPGQGAESTEAFFGQGTRLTVV.

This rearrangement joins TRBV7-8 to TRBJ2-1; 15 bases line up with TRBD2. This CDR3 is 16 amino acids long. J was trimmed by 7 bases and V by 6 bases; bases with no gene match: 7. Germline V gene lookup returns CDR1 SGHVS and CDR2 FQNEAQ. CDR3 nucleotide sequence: TGTGCCAGCAGTCGAAGGGGGACTAGCGGGAGGAATGAGCAGTTCTTC. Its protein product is CASSRRGTSGRNEQFF.

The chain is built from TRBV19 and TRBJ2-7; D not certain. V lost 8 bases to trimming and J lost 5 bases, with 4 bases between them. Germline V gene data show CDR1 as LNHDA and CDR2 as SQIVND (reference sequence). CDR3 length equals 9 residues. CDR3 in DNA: TGTGCCAGTGAGGACGAGCAGTACTTC. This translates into CASEDEQYF.

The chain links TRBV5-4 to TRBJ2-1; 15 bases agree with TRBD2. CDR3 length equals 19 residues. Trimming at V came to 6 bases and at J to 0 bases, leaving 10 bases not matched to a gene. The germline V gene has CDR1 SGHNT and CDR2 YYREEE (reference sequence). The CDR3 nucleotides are TGTGCCAGCACCCCGAGGACTAGCGGGGGGGGATTCTCCTACAATGAGCAGTTCTTC. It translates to CASTPRTSGGGFSYNEQFF.

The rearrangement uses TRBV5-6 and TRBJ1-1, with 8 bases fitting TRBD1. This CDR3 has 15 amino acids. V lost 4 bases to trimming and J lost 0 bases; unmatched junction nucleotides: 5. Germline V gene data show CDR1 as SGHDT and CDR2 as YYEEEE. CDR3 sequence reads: CASSPSGGLNTEAFF. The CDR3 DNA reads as TGTGCCAGCAGCCCATCAGGGGGCTTGAACACTGAAGCTTTCTTT.

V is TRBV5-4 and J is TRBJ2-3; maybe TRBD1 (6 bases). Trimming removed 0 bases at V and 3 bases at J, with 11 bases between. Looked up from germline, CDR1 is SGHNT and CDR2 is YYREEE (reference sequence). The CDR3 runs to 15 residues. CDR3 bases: TGTGCCAGCAGCTTGGGGGGGCGCGGGACAGATACGCAGTATTTT. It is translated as CASSLGGRGTDTQYF.

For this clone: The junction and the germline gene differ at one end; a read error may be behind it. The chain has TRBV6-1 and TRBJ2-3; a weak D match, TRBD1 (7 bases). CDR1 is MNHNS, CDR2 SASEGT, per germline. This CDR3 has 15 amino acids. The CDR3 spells CASRDYGMRTGTQYF. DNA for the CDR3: TGTGCCAGCAGGGACTACGGAATGAGGACAGGTACGCAGTATTTT.

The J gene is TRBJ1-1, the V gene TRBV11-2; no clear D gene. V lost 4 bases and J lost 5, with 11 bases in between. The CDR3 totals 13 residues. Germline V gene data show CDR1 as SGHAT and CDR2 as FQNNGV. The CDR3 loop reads CASSSSWRTEAFF. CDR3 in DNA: TGTGCCAGCAGCTCTTCTTGGCGGACTGAAGCTTTCTTT.

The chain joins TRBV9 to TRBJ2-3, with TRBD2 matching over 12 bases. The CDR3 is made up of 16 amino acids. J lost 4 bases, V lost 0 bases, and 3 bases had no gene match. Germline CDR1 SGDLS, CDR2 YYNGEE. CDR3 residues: CASSVAPSGGADTQYF. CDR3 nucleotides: TGTGCCAGCAGCGTAGCTCCTAGCGGGGGGGCAGATACGCAGTATTTT. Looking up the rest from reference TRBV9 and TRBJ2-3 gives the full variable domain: DSGVTQTPKHLITATGQRVTLRCSPRSGDLSVYWYQQSLDQGLQFLIQYYNGEERAKGNILERFSAQQFPDLHSELNLSSLELGDSALYFCASSVAPSGGADTQYFGPGTRLTVL.